These 13 T cell receptor beta chains came from one sample sequenced in a study of immune cell composition in non-small cell lung cancer. Sequencing used immunoSEQ multiplex PCR; TCRdb keeps in-frame clones, though not all of them. Among about 7,000 clones listed, 78% were seen once. The sequencing input was lung tumor tissue. These receptor sequences come from a human donor with non-small cell lung cancer.

The gene calls are TRBV19 and TRBJ1-6; a possible D gene is TRBD1 (6 bases). Germline V gene sequence: CDR1 LNHDA, CDR2 SQIVND (reference sequence). The V gene lost 5 bases and the J gene lost 8 bases, with 13 bases spanning the gap. CDR3 length: 14 residues. CDR3 protein: CASSSAGVDSPLHF. CDR3 in DNA: TGTGCCAGTAGTTCAGCAGGGGTTGATTCACCCCTCCACTTT.

This chain links TRBV7-8 with TRBJ1-4; D uncertain. This CDR3 spans 14 amino acids. The germline gives CDR1 SGHVS, CDR2 FQNEAQ. V lost 5 bases and J lost 10, with 17 bases in between. CDR3 loop: CASSVDSPTGKLFF. For the CDR3, the DNA is TGTGCCAGCAGCGTCGACTCCCCGACGGGAAAACTGTTTTTT. The full variable domain, its missing parts supplied by reference TRBV7-8 and TRBJ1-4, is GAGVSQSPRYKVAKRGQDVALRCDPISGHVSLFWYQQALGQGPEFLTYFQNEAQLDKSGLPSDRFFAERPEGSVSTLKIQRTQQEDSAVYLCASSVDSPTGKLFFGSGTQLSVL.

This clone was detected once. This sequence joins TRBV29-1 and TRBJ2-7; 11 positions agree with TRBD1. The CDR3 totals 14 residues. V was clipped by 6 bases and J by 6 bases; unmatched bases: 10. CDR1 is SQVTM, CDR2 ANQGSEA, per germline. Here the CDR3 DNA reads TGCAGCGTAGTACCGGGACAGGGGGGCGGCGAGCAGTACTTC. Residues: CSVVPGQGGGEQYF.

The chain joins TRBV20-1 to TRBJ2-7; D call uncertain. Deletions cut 6 bases from V and 5 bases from J, with 8 bases between. The germline V gene encodes CDR1 DFQATT and CDR2 SNEGSKA (reference sequence). The CDR3 sequence is 10 residues long. The CDR3 loop is CSADQDEQYF. CDR3 bases: TGCAGTGCGGATCAGGACGAGCAGTACTTC.

The chain has TRBV6-1 and TRBJ1-4; 7 positions agree with TRBD1. The ends lost 4 bases at V and 10 bases at J; junction bases unmatched: 12. The CDR3 spans 15 residues. The germline CDR1 and CDR2 sequences are MNHNS and SASEGT. CDR3 loop: CASSAAAGGIGKLFF. CDR3 DNA sequence: TGTGCCAGCAGTGCGGCGGCAGGGGGGATCGGAAAACTGTTTTTT.

This clone was counted once. This sequence joins TRBV13 and TRBJ2-5; 10 nucleotides agree with TRBD1. The V segment lost 4 bases and the J segment 5 bases; nucleotides outside the gene matches: 10. CDR1 and CDR2 from the germline V gene are PRHDT and FYEKMQ (reference sequence). This CDR3 comprises 16 residues. The CDR3 loop is CASSSFDRGRGETQYF. The CDR3 DNA is TGTGCCAGCAGCTCATTTGACAGGGGGCGTGGGGAGACCCAGTACTTC.

J is TRBJ2-7 and V is TRBV27; 9 nucleotides match TRBD2. The CDR3 loop spans 13 amino acids. The germline gives CDR1 MNHEY, CDR2 SMNVEV (reference sequence). The trim removed 2 bases at V and 7 bases at J, leaving 3 bases unmatched. CDR3 residues: CASSLSGRIEQYF. The DNA of the CDR3 is TGTGCCAGCAGTTTAAGCGGGAGGATTGAGCAGTACTTC.

J is TRBJ1-6 and V is TRBV5-6; 7 bases map to TRBD1. CDR1 SGHDT and CDR2 YYEEEE come from the germline V gene. J was trimmed by 6 bases and V by 1 base; bases with no gene match: 7. The CDR3 spans 16 residues. This CDR3 reads CASSLWAGGSNSPLHF. CDR3 bases: TGTGCCAGCAGCTTGTGGGCAGGGGGAAGTAATTCACCCCTCCACTTT.

This chain connects TRBV28 to TRBJ1-2; D not certain. V lost 5 bases and J lost 4, with 14 bases in between. This CDR3 is 14 amino acids long. Germline CDR1 reads MDHEN; CDR2 reads SYDVKM. CDR3 in DNA: TGTGCCAGCAGTACGGCAGGCGTCCCCTATGGCTACACCTTC. This codes for CASSTAGVPYGYTF.

This clone was recorded only once. The chain carries TRBV6-1 and TRBJ2-2; 7 nucleotides agree with TRBD1. The CDR3 runs to 14 residues. Germline loops: CDR1 MNHNS, CDR2 SASEGT. Trimming removed 6 bases from V and 5 bases from J; junction bases left unmatched: 6. The CDR3 here is CASSWTGLTGELFF. CDR3 in DNA: TGTGCCAGCAGCTGGACAGGCCTAACCGGGGAGCTGTTTTTT.

The J gene is TRBJ2-5, the V gene TRBV4-2; 7 nucleotides match TRBD2. CDR1 is LGHNA, CDR2 YNFKEQ, per germline. The V gene end was trimmed by 0 bases and the J gene end by 2 bases; junction bases not matched to a gene: 6. This CDR3 has 16 amino acids. The CDR3 region has the DNA TGTGCCAGCAGCCAAGAATGGAGGACTAGTCAAGAGACCCAGTACTTC. It yields the protein CASSQEWRTSQETQYF.

The gene calls are TRBV5-4 and TRBJ2-6; 11 positions match TRBD1. Germline CDR1 and CDR2: SGHNT and YYREEE (reference sequence). V shed 0 bases and J 2 bases; nucleotides not matched to a gene: 4. This CDR3 has 18 amino acids. The CDR3 DNA follows: TGTGCCAGCAGCTTGGGCAGGACAGGGGGCGCTGGGGCCAACGTCCTGACTTTC. Amino acids: CASSLGRTGGAGANVLTF.

Only one count was recorded for this clone. This chain links TRBV28 with TRBJ1-2; D is uncertain. Trimming took 6 bases from V and 6 from J, leaving 20 bases between them. CDR1 and CDR2 from the germline V gene are MDHEN and SYDVKM. CDR3 length equals 15 residues. Written as DNA, the CDR3 is TGTGCCAGCAGGGCGGCGGGATTCGGCTCGGATGGCTACACCTTC. It translates to CASRAAGFGSDGYTF.